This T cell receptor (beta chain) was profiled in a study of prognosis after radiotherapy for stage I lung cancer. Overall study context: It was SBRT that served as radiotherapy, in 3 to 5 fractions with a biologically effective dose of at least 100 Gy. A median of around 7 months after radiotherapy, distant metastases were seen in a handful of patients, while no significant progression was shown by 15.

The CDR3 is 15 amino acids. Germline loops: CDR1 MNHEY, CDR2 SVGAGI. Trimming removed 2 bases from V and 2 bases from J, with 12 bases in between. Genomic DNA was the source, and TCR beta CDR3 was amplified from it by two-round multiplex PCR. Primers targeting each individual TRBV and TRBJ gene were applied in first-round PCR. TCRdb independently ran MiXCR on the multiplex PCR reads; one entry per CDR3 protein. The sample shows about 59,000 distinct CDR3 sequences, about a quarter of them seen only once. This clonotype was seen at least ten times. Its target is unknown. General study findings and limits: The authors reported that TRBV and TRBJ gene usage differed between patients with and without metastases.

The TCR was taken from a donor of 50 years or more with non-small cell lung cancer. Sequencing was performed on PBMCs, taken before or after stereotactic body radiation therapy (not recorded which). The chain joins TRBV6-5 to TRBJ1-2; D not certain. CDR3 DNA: TGTGCCAGCAGTTACGGCAGGAACCTCAACTATGGCTACACCTTC. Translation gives CASSYGRNLNYGYTF.